Below, 2 T cell receptor beta chains from the same sample are listed, as sequenced in a study of OX40 agonist ivuxolimab in advanced cancers. Only in-frame clones appear in the TCRdb table, and some are missing; sequencing was by immunoSEQ multiplex PCR. The table has roughly 97,000 clones, 80% to 90% seen once. Specimen: CD4+ or CD8+ T cells sorted from blood, collected in a trial of the OX40 agonist ivuxolimab. The origin of the receptors is an adult with an advanced solid tumor such as melanoma, head and neck, liver or kidney cancer.

The chain employs TRBV5-1 and TRBJ2-2; D uncertain. Trimming took off 4 bases at V and 1 base at J, with 8 bases between the two ends. Germline lookup yields CDR1 SGHRS and CDR2 YFSETQ. This CDR3 comprises 14 residues. The DNA of the CDR3 is TGCGCCAGCAGCCGGGCCCAGAACACCGGGGAGCTGTTTTTT. Amino acid sequence: CASSRAQNTGELFF.

CDR3 loop: CATSRTDNNEQFF. The CDR3 nucleotides are TGTGCCACCAGCAGGACAGATAACAATGAGCAGTTCTTC. The chain employs TRBV15 and TRBJ2-1, with a tentative D call TRBD1 (5 bases). Germline CDR1 and CDR2: LNHNV and YYDKDF (reference sequence). CDR3 length equals 13 residues. The V and J ends lost 3 bases and 5 bases respectively, with 8 bases between them.